The 31 T cell receptor beta chains reported below all come from one sample, sequenced in a study of T cell responses to AZD1222 COVID-19 vaccine (dated by TCRdb to 2020 to 2022). Explained via the paper, the time point label denotes: baseline before first vaccination. The method was the immunoSEQ multiplex PCR assay. The clones in this table, taken by TCRdb from immuneACCESS, are in-frame only. Not every clone is retained; where verified, under half of the shortfall comes from an unresolved V gene, and the cause of the rest is unknown. The sample table lists about 120,000 clones, about 90% of them with a count of one. Of the sample, approximately 5.9% falls within the top ten clones. The sample was peripheral blood, taken on day 0 of AZD1222 vaccination. The receptors stem from an adult in good health.

The rearrangement joins TRBV18 to TRBJ1-4; 9 nucleotides agree with TRBD1. The trim removed 3 bases at V and 5 bases at J, leaving 7 bases unmatched. The germline V gene encodes CDR1 KGHSH and CDR2 LQKENI. The CDR3 has 16 residues. The CDR3 loop is CASSPGQGGGNEKLFF. The CDR3 DNA follows: TGTGCCAGCTCACCGGGACAGGGTGGAGGCAATGAAAAACTGTTTTTT.

V and J are TRBV19 and TRBJ2-1; 7 bases agree with TRBD1. The CDR3 runs to 13 residues. Unmatched junction bases numbered 2, after V lost 8 bases and J lost 1 base. Germline V gives CDR1 LNHDA, CDR2 SQIVND (reference sequence). CDR3 in amino acids: CASGDRSYNEQFF. CDR3 coding DNA: TGTGCCAGTGGGGACAGATCCTACAATGAGCAGTTCTTC. The full variable domain, completed using reference TRBV19 and TRBJ2-1, is DGGITQSPKYLFRKEGQNVTLSCEQNLNHDAMYWYRQDPGQGLRLIYYSQIVNDFQKGDIAEGYSVSREKKESFPLTVTSAQKNPTAFYLCASGDRSYNEQFFGPGTRLTVL.

V is TRBV11-1 and J is TRBJ1-2; D is ambiguous. Germline CDR1 reads SGHAT; CDR2 reads FQDESV (reference sequence). This CDR3 region has 13 residues. Trimming left V 5 bases short and J 5 bases short, with 12 bases between. CDR3 bases: TGTGCCAGCAGCCCAATCCAGGTATATGGCTACACCTTC. Amino acid sequence: CASSPIQVYGYTF. Combining the CDR3 with reference TRBV11-1 and TRBJ1-2 gives the whole variable domain EAEVAQSPRYKITEKSQAVAFWCDPISGHATLYWYRQILGQGPELLVQFQDESVVDDSQLPKDRFSAERLKGVDSTLKIQPAELGDSAMYLCASSPIQVYGYTFGSGTRLTVV.

The rearrangement uses TRBV7-9 and TRBJ1-1; TRBD1 aligns across 9 bases. The CDR3 is 16 residues long. V lost 2 bases to trimming and J lost 6 bases; unmatched junction nucleotides: 10. Germline V CDR1 and CDR2: SEHNR, FQNEAQ (reference sequence). The CDR3 DNA sequence: TGTGCCAGCAGCTTATTTAGGGACAGGGCGGTCGCTGAAGCTTTCTTT. It is translated as CASSLFRDRAVAEAFF.

The chain carries TRBV28 and TRBJ1-2, with D unclear. CDR3 length: 13 amino acids. Germline V gene data show CDR1 as MDHEN and CDR2 as SYDVKM. V was pared by 8 bases and J by 7 bases, with 17 bases between. The CDR3 nucleotides are TGTGCCAGCCGACCCCGGACGGATACTGGCTACACCTTC. This translates into CASRPRTDTGYTF.

The rearrangement uses TRBV9 and TRBJ1-5; D remains ambiguous. The V and J ends lost 2 bases and 2 bases respectively, with 8 bases between them. This CDR3 has 14 residues. The germline V gene has CDR1 SGDLS and CDR2 YYNGEE. The DNA for the CDR3 is TGTGCCAGCAGCGTGACCCCAGGCAATCAGCCCCAGCATTTT. This translates into CASSVTPGNQPQHF.

The V gene is TRBV29-1, the J gene TRBJ1-6; D gene uncertain. Germline CDR1 reads SQVTM; CDR2 reads ANQGSEA. This CDR3 is built from 12 residues. DNA of the CDR3: TGCACCAATTTTACGGTGAATTCACCCCTCCACTTT. Translating gives CTNFTVNSPLHF. The entire variable domain, with the rest obtained from reference TRBV29-1 and TRBJ1-6, is as follows: SAVISQKPSRDICQRGTSLTIQCQVDSQVTMMFWYRQQPGQSLTLIATANQGSEATYESGFVIDKFPISRPNLTFSTLTVSNMSPEDSSIYLCTNFTVNSPLHFGNGTRLTVT.

V is TRBV5-4 and J is TRBJ2-5; 11 nucleotides align to TRBD2. CDR1 is SGHNT and CDR2 is YYREEE in the germline V gene (reference sequence). Trimming at V came to 3 bases and at J to 5 bases, leaving 9 bases not matched to a gene. The CDR3 sequence is 16 residues long. The CDR3 sequence: CASSWVAGGREETQYF. The CDR3 DNA reads TGTGCCAGCAGCTGGGTAGCGGGAGGGCGAGAGGAGACCCAGTACTTC.

The chain uses TRBV19 and TRBJ1-2, with D perhaps matching TRBD1 (5 bases). The CDR3 is made up of 13 amino acids. Germline V gene sequence: CDR1 LNHDA, CDR2 SQIVND (reference sequence). The germline V and J ends were trimmed by 5 bases and 3 bases, with 10 bases remaining between them. The CDR3 sequence is CASSLTEHYGYTF. The CDR3 nucleotides read TGTGCCAGTAGTCTGACAGAGCACTATGGCTACACCTTC.

V usage is TRBV25-1 and J usage is TRBJ2-7, with D perhaps being TRBD1 or TRBD2 (5 bases each). V was pared by 6 bases and J by 2 bases, with 11 bases between. The CDR3 has 13 amino acids. Looked up from germline, CDR1 is MGHDK and CDR2 is SYGVNS. The CDR3 DNA sequence: TGTGCCAGCAGCGGGGACCTAACCTACGAGCAGTACTTC. Protein sequence: CASSGDLTYEQYF.

The chain joins TRBV9 to TRBJ1-1, with 7 bases identical to TRBD1. With 0 bases clipped from V and 1 base from J, the junction kept 6 bases outside the gene matches. CDR3 length: 16 amino acids. Germline CDR1 reads SGDLS; CDR2 reads YYNGEE. DNA for the CDR3: TGTGCCAGCAGCGTAGGACAGGGTTTCGCGAACACTGAAGCTTTCTTT. Translated, it gives CASSVGQGFANTEAFF. Variable domain in full (rest from reference TRBV9 and TRBJ1-1): DSGVTQTPKHLITATGQRVTLRCSPRSGDLSVYWYQQSLDQGLQFLIQYYNGEERAKGNILERFSAQQFPDLHSELNLSSLELGDSALYFCASSVGQGFANTEAFFGQGTRLTVV.

The chain employs TRBV19 and TRBJ1-3; 8 nucleotides agree with TRBD1. V lost 7 bases to trimming and J lost 2 bases; unmatched junction nucleotides: 7. Germline values: CDR1 LNHDA, CDR2 SQIVND (reference sequence). This CDR3 region has 15 residues. The CDR3 here is CASIPDRAAGNTIYF. Written as DNA, the CDR3 is TGTGCCAGTATACCGGACAGGGCTGCTGGAAACACCATATATTTT.

The gene calls are TRBV12-3 or TRBV12-4 and TRBJ1-5; D is ambiguous. V was shortened by 6 bases and J by 4 bases, with 10 bases between the two germline ends. CDR3 length: 13 amino acids. In DNA form, the CDR3 reads TGTGCCAGCAGACACACCTTTAATCAGCCCCAGCATTTT. Its protein is CASRHTFNQPQHF.

A word on this clone: The identical CDR3 is also encoded by other nucleotide sequences in the sample. The CDR3, as DNA: TGTGCCAGCAGCCAAGTTGCGGGAAACACCATATATTTT. Protein sequence: CASSQVAGNTIYF. The V call is TRBV3-1 (or the pseudogene TRBV3-2), the J call TRBJ1-3; D gene ambiguous. Germline CDR1 LGHDT, CDR2 YNNKEL (reference sequence). V lost 1 base and J lost 4, with 5 bases in between. This CDR3 comprises 13 residues.

The chain is built from TRBV24-1 and TRBJ2-2; D is unresolved. Germline CDR1 KGHDR, CDR2 SFDVKD. Trimming removed 0 bases at V and 5 bases at J, with 3 bases between. The CDR3 sequence is 13 residues long. CDR3 amino acids: CATSDLGTGELFF. The CDR3 bases are TGTGCCACCAGTGATTTGGGGACCGGGGAGCTGTTTTTT.

V is TRBV2 and J is TRBJ1-2; weak D call: TRBD1 (6 bases). There are 16 residues in the CDR3. V gave up 6 bases and J gave up 0 bases, with 17 bases separating them. From germline, CDR1 is SNHLY and CDR2 FYNNEI. CDR3 sequence: CASSRQVPLTNYGYTF. CDR3 nucleotide sequence: TGTGCCAGCAGCCGACAGGTCCCCCTTACTAACTATGGCTACACCTTC.

A remark on this clone: A junction end diverges from the germline sequence, so it may reflect a read error. V gene TRBV18 combines with J gene TRBJ1-2; the D is unclear. The CDR3 runs to 13 residues. The germline V gene has CDR1 KGHSH and CDR2 LQKENI. CDR3 bases: TGTGCCAGCTCACCGTCATCCCGGACCTCAGCCAACTTC. Residues: CASSPSSRTSANF.

This chain uses TRBV5-1 with TRBJ1-1; D is perhaps TRBD1 (6 bases). CDR1 and CDR2 (germline): SGHRS, YFSETQ. The CDR3 is 15 amino acids. Trimming cost V 2 bases and J 2 bases, with 13 bases left between them. DNA of the CDR3: TGCGCCAGCAGCTTAGAATACAGGGTTAACACTGAAGCTTTCTTT. Protein product: CASSLEYRVNTEAFF.

The rearrangement links TRBV18 to TRBJ1-3; D might be TRBD1 (5 bases). The CDR3 sequence is 16 residues long. Trimming pared 4 bases from V and 3 bases from J, leaving 16 bases between. The germline V gene encodes CDR1 KGHSH and CDR2 LQKENI. CDR3 protein: CASSRPAGAGGNTIYF. Written as DNA, the CDR3 is TGTGCCAGCTCACGACCGGCTGGGGCGGGTGGAAACACCATATATTTT.

The V gene is TRBV27, the J gene TRBJ2-7; 9 positions agree with TRBD1. Germline CDR1 and CDR2: MNHEY and SMNVEV (reference sequence). The length of the CDR3 is 14 residues. J gave up 2 bases and V 4 bases, and 3 bases lay outside the gene matches. The CDR3 spells CASSYRDRAYEQYF. In DNA, the CDR3 is TGTGCCAGCAGTTACCGGGACAGGGCCTACGAGCAGTACTTC.

The chain couples TRBV6-5 to TRBJ1-1; a possible D gene is TRBD1 (6 bases). This CDR3 has 15 amino acids. Germline V gene lookup returns CDR1 MNHEY and CDR2 SVGAGI. V was pared by 6 bases and J by 1 base, with 15 bases between. CDR3 coding DNA: TGTGCCAGCAGCATACCCGGGACACAGAACACTGAAGCTTTCTTT. It specifies CASSIPGTQNTEAFF.

The chain carries TRBV6-4 and TRBJ2-1, with TRBD2 identical over 16 bases. V gave up 3 bases and J gave up 8 bases; unmatched junction bases: 4. Germline V CDR1 and CDR2: MRHNA, SNTAGT. CDR3 length: 16 amino acids. The chain's CDR3 is CASSEGLAGGPDEQFF. CDR3 sequence (DNA): TGTGCCAGCAGTGAGGGACTAGCGGGAGGGCCCGATGAGCAGTTCTTC.

CDR3 region: CASSQLRGHEQYF. The CDR3 bases are TGTGCCAGCAGCCAACTCAGGGGCCACGAGCAGTACTTC. The chain links TRBV4-2 to TRBJ2-7, with TRBD1 as a possible D gene (6 bases). The germline V gene has CDR1 LGHNA and CDR2 YNFKEQ. The V end was cut by 2 bases, the J end by 5 bases, with 10 bases between. The CDR3 loop spans 13 amino acids.

The chain carries TRBV19 and TRBJ2-1, with D possibly matching TRBD2 (5 bases). V lost 5 bases, J lost 5 bases, and 10 bases lay in between. Germline values: CDR1 LNHDA, CDR2 SQIVND (reference sequence). This CDR3 is built from 13 residues. This CDR3 is CASSEGRHNEQFF. The CDR3 bases are TGTGCCAGTAGTGAGGGCCGACACAATGAGCAGTTCTTC.

This rearrangement joins TRBV9 to TRBJ1-6, with D possibly being TRBD1 (5 bases). Germline CDR1 SGDLS, CDR2 YYNGEE. V was trimmed by 3 bases and J by 6 bases, leaving 16 bases between them. The CDR3 runs 16 residues. CDR3 in DNA: TGTGCCAGCAGCGGAGGGATGGGGGACTTTAATTCACCCCTCCACTTT. This encodes CASSGGMGDFNSPLHF.

This chain connects TRBV6-5 to TRBJ2-1; a possible D gene is TRBD2 (6 bases). The CDR3 length is 14 residues. The germline CDR1 and CDR2 sequences are MNHEY and SVGAGI. Trimming removed 4 bases at V and 5 bases at J, with 12 bases between. Here the CDR3 reads CASSFWGVDNEQFF. DNA for the CDR3: TGTGCCAGCAGTTTCTGGGGGGTGGACAATGAGCAGTTCTTC.

V gene TRBV7-9 combines with J gene TRBJ2-3; no definite D call. The CDR3 contains 14 residues. The germline V gene encodes CDR1 SEHNR and CDR2 FQNEAQ (reference sequence). Trimming took off 0 bases at V and 2 bases at J, with 6 bases between the two ends. The CDR3 loop reads CASSLAADTDTQYF. CDR3 coding DNA: TGTGCCAGCAGCTTAGCGGCAGACACAGATACGCAGTATTTT.

The V call is TRBV18, the J call TRBJ2-1; no clear D. The germline CDR1 and CDR2 sequences are KGHSH and LQKENI. Trimming removed 4 bases at V and 0 bases at J, with 13 bases between. The CDR3 length is 16 residues. CDR3 in amino acids: CASSLNIADSYNEQFF. The CDR3 DNA follows: TGTGCCAGCTCACTTAACATCGCAGACTCCTACAATGAGCAGTTCTTC.

The rearrangement links TRBV28 to TRBJ1-5; no clear D. The V end was cut by 2 bases, the J end by 8 bases, with 4 bases between. Looked up from germline, CDR1 is MDHEN and CDR2 is SYDVKM. The CDR3 length is 11 residues. The CDR3 bases are TGTGCCAGCAGTTTAAGGGAGCCCCAGCATTTT. It yields the protein CASSLREPQHF.

The V call is TRBV18, the J call TRBJ1-6; TRBD1 might be the D (6 bases). Trimming took 1 base from V and 1 from J, leaving 14 bases between them. This CDR3 spans 18 amino acids. Per germline, CDR1 KGHSH and CDR2 LQKENI. The DNA for the CDR3 is TGTGCCAGCTCACCACTAGGACAAACAGGGTCCTATAATTCACCCCTCCACTTT. Amino acids: CASSPLGQTGSYNSPLHF.

In nucleotides, the CDR3 is TGTGCCAGCAGCTACCGGGACAGGGGGTTTAATTCACCCCTCCACTTT. Translation gives CASSYRDRGFNSPLHF. The chain uses TRBV6-5 and TRBJ1-6; TRBD1 matches at 11 bases. The trim removed 6 bases at V and 6 bases at J, leaving 7 bases unmatched. This CDR3 comprises 16 residues. Germline values: CDR1 MNHEY, CDR2 SVGAGI.